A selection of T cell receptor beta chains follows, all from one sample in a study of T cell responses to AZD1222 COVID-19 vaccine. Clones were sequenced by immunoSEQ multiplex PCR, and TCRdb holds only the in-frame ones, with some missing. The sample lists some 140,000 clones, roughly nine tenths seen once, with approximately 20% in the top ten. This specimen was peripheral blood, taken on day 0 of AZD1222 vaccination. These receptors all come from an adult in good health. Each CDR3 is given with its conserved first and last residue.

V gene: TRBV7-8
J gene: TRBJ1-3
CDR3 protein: CASSLNQAGSSGNTIYF

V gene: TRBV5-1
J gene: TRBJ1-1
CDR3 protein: CASSLPAEEAFF

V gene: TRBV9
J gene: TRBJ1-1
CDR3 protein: CASTLGGATTEAFF

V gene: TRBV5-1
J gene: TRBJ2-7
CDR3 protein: CASSPGQPGPYEQYF

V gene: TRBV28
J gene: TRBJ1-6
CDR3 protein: CASSLWDGNSPLHF

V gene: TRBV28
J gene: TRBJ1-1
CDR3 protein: CASSFRDRRAEAFF

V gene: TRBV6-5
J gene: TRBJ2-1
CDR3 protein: CASSYLPTSSYNEQFF

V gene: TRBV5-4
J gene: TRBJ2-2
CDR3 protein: CASSRGSSPGELFF

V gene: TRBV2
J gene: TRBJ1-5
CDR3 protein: CASRADSNQPQHF

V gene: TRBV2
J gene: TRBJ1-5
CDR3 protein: CASRGQYSNQPQHF

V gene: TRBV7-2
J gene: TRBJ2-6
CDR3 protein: CASSQRPGDSGANVLTF

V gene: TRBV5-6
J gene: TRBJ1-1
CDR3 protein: CASSLRLGTEAFF

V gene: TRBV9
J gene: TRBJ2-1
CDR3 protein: CASSVAAGGSNEQFF

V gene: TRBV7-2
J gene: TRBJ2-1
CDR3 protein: CASSLDWTNGVNNEQFF

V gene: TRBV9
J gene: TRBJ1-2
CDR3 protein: CASSATLSGSLYYGYTF

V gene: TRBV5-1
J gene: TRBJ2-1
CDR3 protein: CASSSIPGTSGRNEQFF

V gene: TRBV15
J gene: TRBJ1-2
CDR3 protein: CATSRDGQGEGLDYGYTF

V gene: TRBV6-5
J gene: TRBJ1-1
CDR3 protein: CASTERGLNTEAFF

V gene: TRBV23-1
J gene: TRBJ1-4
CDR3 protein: CASSRDATNEKLFF

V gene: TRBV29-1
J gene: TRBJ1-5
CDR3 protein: CSVCEGTKQPQHF

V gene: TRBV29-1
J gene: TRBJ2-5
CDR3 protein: CSGGTVNQETQYF

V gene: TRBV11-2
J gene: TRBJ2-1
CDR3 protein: CASSLRLGTGSNEQFF

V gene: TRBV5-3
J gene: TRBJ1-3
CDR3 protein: CARSHTGFAGNTIYF

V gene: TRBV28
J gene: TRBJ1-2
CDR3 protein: CASSLDGQTNYGYTF